This T cell receptor beta chain was identified during a study of T cell changes during pregnancy in multiple sclerosis. Germline CDR1 SGDLS, CDR2 YYNGEE. The CDR3 consists of 14 residues. Trimming stripped 2 bases from V and 7 bases from J, with 10 bases between. Clones were read by immunoSEQ multiplex PCR, and TCRdb kept only the in-frame ones, dropping some. The sample consists of 60,000 or so clones, about 90% of them appearing once. This sequence was found in a female donor in good health, enrolled as a control in a pregnancy study. The chain recombines TRBV9 with TRBJ1-6, with D perhaps matching TRBD1 (6 bases). The material sequenced was peripheral blood, taken in the first trimester of pregnancy. The CDR3 DNA sequence: TGTGCCAGCAGCGTCCGGGACACAAATTCACCCCTCCACTTT. This translates into CASSVRDTNSPLHF.